These 2 T cell receptor beta chains were sequenced from one sample in a study of shared clonotypes between healthy human individuals. Clones were read by immunoSEQ multiplex PCR, and TCRdb kept only the in-frame ones, dropping some. This table holds over 950,000 clones, around 77% found once. The sample comprised memory CD4+ T cells from PBMCs. Subset meaning: CD45RA-negative fraction. These TCRs come from a man between 18 and 35 years old in good health. Some clones in this sample may be carry-over from other donors' samples.

The chain carries TRBV5-6 and TRBJ2-7, with D perhaps matching TRBD1 (5 bases). There are 14 residues in the CDR3. V was trimmed by 4 bases and J by 2 bases, leaving 13 bases between them. Germline assignment: CDR1 SGHDT and CDR2 YYEEEE. The CDR3 loop reads CASSPGFRTYEQYF. The CDR3 DNA is TGTGCCAGCAGCCCAGGGTTCCGAACCTACGAGCAGTACTTC.

This clone was found a few times. This sample also contains other DNA sequences that code for the same CDR3. This chain links TRBV29-1 with TRBJ1-1, with 8 nucleotides matching TRBD1. Unmatched junction bases numbered 7, after V lost 6 bases and J lost 1 base. In germline, CDR1 is SQVTM, CDR2 ANQGSEA. The CDR3 is made up of 14 amino acids. The CDR3 DNA reads TGCAGCGTGGATTCCGGGACAGGGAACACTGAAGCTTTCTTT. This gives the protein CSVDSGTGNTEAFF.